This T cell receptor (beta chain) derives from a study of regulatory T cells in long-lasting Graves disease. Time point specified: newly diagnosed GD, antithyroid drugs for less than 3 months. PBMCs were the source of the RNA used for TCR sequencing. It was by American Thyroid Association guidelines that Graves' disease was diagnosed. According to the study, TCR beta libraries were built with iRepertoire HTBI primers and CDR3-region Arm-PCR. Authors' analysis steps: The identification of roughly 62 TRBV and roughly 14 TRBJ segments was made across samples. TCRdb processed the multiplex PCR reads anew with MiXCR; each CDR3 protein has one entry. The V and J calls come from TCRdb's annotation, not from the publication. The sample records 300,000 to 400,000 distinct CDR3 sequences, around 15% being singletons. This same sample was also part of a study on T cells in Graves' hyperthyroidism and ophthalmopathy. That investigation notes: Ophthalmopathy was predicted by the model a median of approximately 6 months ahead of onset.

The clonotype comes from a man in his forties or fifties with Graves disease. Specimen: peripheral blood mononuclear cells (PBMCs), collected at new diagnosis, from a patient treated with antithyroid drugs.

Here the CDR3 DNA reads TGCAGTGCTAGCCGGATCAATCAGCCCCAGCATTTT. This codes for CSASRINQPQHF. The chain couples TRBV20-1 to TRBJ1-5; D gene uncertain. V was cut by 3 bases and J by 3 bases, with 6 bases left in between. From germline, CDR1 is DFQATT and CDR2 SNEGSKA (reference sequence). The CDR3 is 12 residues long.